Here is one TCR beta chain with its context. Its specificity is unknown. The CDR3 spans 15 residues. The ends were cut back, 2 bases at V and 1 base at J, with 11 bases in the middle. Germline loops: CDR1 MNHNS, CDR2 SASEGT. The source of the sample is a study of cytomegalovirus exposure and HLA in healthy donors. PCR was performed using 60 Vbeta and 13 Jbeta primers. Profiling relied on immunoSEQ multiplex PCR, and the TCRdb table lists in-frame clones only, not all of them. The sample has approximately 150,000 clones, around 68% seen once. It was healthy bone marrow donors who served as donors. Regarding the study as a whole: Being productive about 87% or about 30% of the time was typical of most TCR beta V segments in an earlier analysis. Sequence variants that were highly shared formed a cluster that was likely a sequencing artifact. TCR beta sequences numbering under 20,000 were associated with HLA alleles at 0.05 false discovery rate in a later analysis.

The chain combines TRBV6-1 with TRBJ1-1; D possibly corresponds to TRBD1 (6 bases). Sequenced input: PBMCs. The TCR sequence derives from a woman aged 40-49 years in good health and CMV-seropositive. The CDR3 region has the DNA TGTGCCAGCAGTGAAACGGGACACAGGAACACTGAAGCTTTCTTT. It translates to CASSETGHRNTEAFF.